This TCR beta chain comes out of a study of blood T cell repertoires in COVID-19. Whole-study context: COVID-19 samples collected from the United States, Italy and Spain covered acute and convalescent phases. T cells, B-cell-depleted T cells, or PBMCs provided the cDNA or gDNA that served as material.

In the source study's methods: Nucleated cell counts were estimated from reference gene primer amplification. Repertoires were generated with immunoSEQ multiplex PCR, while TCRdb's copy carries only in-frame clones and drops some. Clonal size and the V and J genes are those of that table, whereas D and trimming came from the DNA. The table lists some 220,000 clones, about 84% of them singletons. V was clipped by 5 bases and J by 4 bases; unmatched bases: 8. The CDR3 spans 15 residues. CDR1 and CDR2 (germline): SEHNR, FQNEAQ (reference sequence). The clonotype was recovered from a human donor in a cohort sampled during active COVID-19. The rearrangement joins TRBV7-9 to TRBJ2-1; 7 nucleotides agree with TRBD2. The sequencing input was peripheral blood. The CDR3 bases are TGTGCCAGCAGCCTCTTAGCGGGTGTATACAATGAGCAGTTCTTC. Its protein product is CASSLLAGVYNEQFF.